The present T cell receptor beta chain was sequenced within a study of cytomegalovirus exposure and HLA in healthy donors. On the study more broadly: Roughly 179 million T cells yielded approximately 100 million unique TCR beta sequences, as an earlier analysis found. Regarding the study as a whole: Prior analysis indicated that the majority of TCR beta V segments exhibited productivity approximately 87% or approximately 30% of the time.

Note on this clone: Its antigen is currently unknown.

13 Jbeta primers and 60 Vbeta primers were used for the PCR. The method was immunoSEQ multiplex PCR; TCRdb's version includes in-frame clones alone and lacks a portion of them. The repertoire holds 100,000 or so clones, with approximately 80% as singletons. The sequence derives from a man in his forties in good health and CMV-seropositive. The source material was PBMCs.

The CDR3 reads CASSAGQGAYNEQFF. CDR3 sequence (DNA): TGTGCCAGCAGCGCTGGACAGGGGGCTTACAATGAGCAGTTCTTC. The genes are TRBV9 and TRBJ2-1; TRBD1 matches at 11 bases. J lost 4 bases, V lost 3 bases, and 3 bases had no gene match. The CDR3 is made up of 15 amino acids. Germline V gene sequence: CDR1 SGDLS, CDR2 YYNGEE.